These 32 T cell receptor beta chains share one sample of origin, sequenced in a study of shared clonotypes between healthy human individuals. Data came from immunoSEQ multiplex PCR; TCRdb stores just in-frame clones and leaves some out. The data contain 550,000 to 800,000 clones, around two thirds of them singletons. The sequenced material came from memory CD4+ T cells sorted from blood. Subset in this sample: CD45RA-negative fraction. Source of these receptors: a woman aged 25 to 39 in good health.

The CDR3 region has the DNA TGTGCCAGCAGTTTAGGTACGGTGGTGGCTGGAAACACCATATATTTT. Protein: CASSLGTVVAGNTIYF. J is TRBJ1-3 and V is TRBV28; no definite D call. Germline V CDR1 and CDR2: MDHEN, SYDVKM. This CDR3 is 16 amino acids long. V dropped 2 bases and J dropped 2 bases, with 13 bases sitting between them.

The chain couples TRBV6-1 to TRBJ1-5; D remains unclear. The CDR3 runs to 15 residues. Trimming left V 2 bases short and J 3 bases short, with 11 bases between. Germline V CDR1 and CDR2: MNHNS, SASEGT. In DNA, the CDR3 is TGTGCCAGCAGTGAACAACCGGCGTACAATCAGCCCCAGCATTTT. This codes for CASSEQPAYNQPQHF.

This clone showed up many times. The chain combines TRBV1 with TRBJ2-7; no DNA check was done on the table's D call, TRBD1. TRBV1 is listed as a pseudogene. The CDR3 loop spans 17 amino acids. DNA of the CDR3: TGCACCAGCAGCCCCCCGGAACAGGACCAGTGTCACTACGAGCAGTACTTC. Amino acids: CTSSPPEQDQCHYEQYF.

In its sample, this clone was seen a few times. J is TRBJ1-2 and V is TRBV5-6; tentative D call: TRBD1 (5 bases). CDR3 length: 13 amino acids. Germline loops: CDR1 SGHDT, CDR2 YYEEEE. V was pared by 4 bases and J by 4 bases, with 11 bases between. As DNA, the CDR3 is TGTGCCAGCAGCCCCGGAGGGGTCTATGGCTACACCTTC. This translates into CASSPGGVYGYTF. The variable domain in full, with the rest retrieved from reference TRBV5-6 and TRBJ1-2, is DAGVTQSPTHLIKTRGQQVTLRCSPKSGHDTVSWYQQALGQGPQFIFQYYEEEERQRGNFPDRFSGHQFPNYSSELNVNALLLGDSALYLCASSPGGVYGYTFGSGTRLTVV.

The chain uses TRBV28 and TRBJ1-3; perhaps TRBD1 as D (5 bases). Deletions cut 7 bases from V and 1 base from J, with 14 bases between. The germline V gene encodes CDR1 MDHEN and CDR2 SYDVKM. CDR3 length equals 15 residues. The CDR3 here is CASTRRDRSGNTIYF. The CDR3 nucleotides are TGTGCCAGCACCCGCAGGGACCGATCTGGAAACACCATATATTTT.

The chain joins TRBV18 to TRBJ1-1; maybe TRBD1 (5 bases). Trimming removed 6 bases at V and 2 bases at J, with 10 bases between. Per germline, CDR1 KGHSH and CDR2 LQKENI. The CDR3 length is 13 residues. This CDR3 reads CASSIQENTEAFF. The CDR3 DNA is TGTGCCAGCTCCATACAGGAAAACACTGAAGCTTTCTTT. Looking up the rest from reference TRBV18 and TRBJ1-1 gives the full variable domain: NAGVMQNPRHLVRRRGQEARLRCSPMKGHSHVYWYRQLPEEGLKFMVYLQKENIIDESGMPKERFSAEFPKEGPSILRIQQVVRGDSAAYFCASSIQENTEAFFGQGTRLTVV.

The gene calls are TRBV5-1 and TRBJ2-3; D unclear. CDR3 length equals 14 residues. From germline, CDR1 is SGHRS and CDR2 YFSETQ. Trimming removed 1 base at V and 2 bases at J, with 8 bases between. The CDR3 loop is CASSLNGVTDTQYF. In nucleotides, the CDR3 is TGCGCCAGCAGCTTGAATGGAGTCACAGATACGCAGTATTTT.

This clone was counted a single time. This chain links TRBV7-9 with TRBJ1-2; weak D call: TRBD1 (6 bases). This CDR3 contains 14 residues. Trimming cost V 4 bases and J 8 bases, with 17 bases left between them. Germline CDR1 and CDR2: SEHNR and FQNEAQ (reference sequence). DNA of the CDR3: TGTGCCAGCAGCTCTCTTCAGGGGATGAGAGGCTACACCTTC. Amino acids: CASSSLQGMRGYTF.

CDR3 loop: CASSRPTDSGNTIYF. CDR3 in DNA: TGCGCCAGCAGCCGACCGACAGACTCTGGAAACACCATATATTTT. This chain joins TRBV4-1 and TRBJ1-3, with D perhaps TRBD1 (5 bases). CDR1 is MGHRA, CDR2 YSYEKL, per germline. The CDR3 totals 15 residues. Trimming cost V 4 bases and J 0 bases, with 10 bases left between them.

The rearrangement uses TRBV5-1 and TRBJ2-5, with 7 bases aligning to TRBD2. The CDR3 is 14 residues long. Germline-derived CDR1 and CDR2 are SGHRS and YFSETQ. Losses at the gene ends were 3 bases for V and 5 bases for J; bases not matched to a gene: 7. The CDR3 is CASSWSGTEETQYF. DNA for the CDR3: TGCGCCAGCAGCTGGAGCGGGACCGAGGAGACCCAGTACTTC.

This clone was observed a handful of times. The chain links TRBV19 to TRBJ2-2, with a possible D match to TRBD1 (6 bases). This CDR3 spans 14 amino acids. Germline CDR1 reads LNHDA; CDR2 reads SQIVND (reference sequence). V gave up 9 bases and J gave up 1 base, with 12 bases separating them. For the CDR3, the DNA is TGTGCCAGCCGGGACAACCGGAACACCGGGGAGCTGTTTTTT. Its translation is CASRDNRNTGELFF. The full variable domain, its missing parts supplied by reference TRBV19 and TRBJ2-2, is DGGITQSPKYLFRKEGQNVTLSCEQNLNHDAMYWYRQDPGQGLRLIYYSQIVNDFQKGDIAEGYSVSREKKESFPLTVTSAQKNPTAFYLCASRDNRNTGELFFGEGSRLTVL.

This rearrangement joins TRBV11-1 to TRBJ2-2; 9 bases line up with TRBD1. Germline V CDR1 and CDR2: SGHAT, FQDESV (reference sequence). This CDR3 spans 15 amino acids. After removal of 4 bases from V and 9 bases from J, the junction contained 9 bases not matched to a gene. The CDR3 coding sequence is TGTGCCAGCAGCTCAGTGGGACAGGGCTCCCGGGAGCTGTTTTTT. It translates to CASSSVGQGSRELFF.

The rearrangement links TRBV11-3 to TRBJ2-1; D possibly uses TRBD1 or TRBD2 (6 bases each). This CDR3 spans 20 amino acids. Trimming stripped 2 bases from V and 5 bases from J, with 28 bases between. CDR1 is SGHNT and CDR2 is YENEEA in the germline V gene. CDR3 bases: TGTGCCAGCAGCTTAACCGGGACCGAGGACTGGCGGGACATAAACAATGAGCAGTTCTTC. Translated: CASSLTGTEDWRDINNEQFF. The variable domain in full, with the rest retrieved from reference TRBV11-3 and TRBJ2-1, is EAGVVQSPRYKIIEKKQPVAFWCNPISGHNTLYWYLQNLGQGPELLIRYENEEAVDDSQLPKDRFSAERLKGVDSTLKIQPAELGDSAVYLCASSLTGTEDWRDINNEQFFGPGTRLTVL.

The chain joins TRBV18 to TRBJ2-2; weak D call: TRBD2 (5 bases). The germline CDR1 and CDR2 sequences are KGHSH and LQKENI. V was pared by 2 bases and J by 1 base, with 11 bases between. The CDR3 consists of 16 residues. In DNA, the CDR3 is TGTGCCAGCTCACCATCGAGAGCGGTGAACACCGGGGAGCTGTTTTTT. Its protein product is CASSPSRAVNTGELFF.

This chain connects TRBV28 to TRBJ1-5; no clear D. Germline CDR1 is MDHEN and CDR2 is SYDVKM. V lost 2 bases and J lost 5, with 19 bases in between. This CDR3 contains 17 residues. CDR3 loop: CASSLGLPGGLYQPQHF. CDR3 DNA sequence: TGTGCCAGCAGTTTAGGTCTGCCTGGCGGGCTTTATCAGCCCCAGCATTTT.

The V gene is TRBV7-9, the J gene TRBJ1-2; a weak D match, TRBD1 (5 bases). CDR3 length equals 16 residues. CDR1 is SEHNR, CDR2 FQNEAQ, per germline (reference sequence). Trimming shortened V by 1 base and J by 4 bases, and 16 bases separated the two germline ends. CDR3: CASSLETVKEGYGYTF. CDR3 coding DNA: TGTGCCAGCAGCTTAGAGACAGTTAAGGAAGGCTATGGCTACACCTTC.

The chain couples TRBV27 to TRBJ1-2, with D unclear. V shed 3 bases and J shed 5 bases, with 19 bases lying between them. This CDR3 is built from 16 residues. Germline V gene data show CDR1 as MNHEY and CDR2 as SMNVEV (reference sequence). CDR3 region: CASSFRISPQKYGYTF. The CDR3 region has the DNA TGTGCCAGCAGTTTTCGTATCTCGCCTCAAAAATATGGCTACACCTTC.

This chain links TRBV2 with TRBJ2-3; no firm D call. From germline, CDR1 is SNHLY and CDR2 FYNNEI. The CDR3 covers 12 residues. V was trimmed by 6 bases and J by 3 bases, leaving 7 bases between them. CDR3: CASRAETDTQYF. The CDR3 DNA reads TGTGCCAGCAGGGCGGAGACAGATACGCAGTATTTT. Full variable domain (outside the CDR3, taken from reference TRBV2 and TRBJ2-3): EPEVTQTPSHQVTQMGQEVILRCVPISNHLYFYWYRQILGQKVEFLVSFYNNEISEKSEIFDDQFSVERPDGSNFTLKIRSTKLEDSAMYFCASRAETDTQYFGPGTRLTVL.

The genes are TRBV19 and TRBJ2-2; tentative D call: TRBD2 (6 bases). V was pared by 7 bases and J by 1 base, with 13 bases between. Per germline, CDR1 LNHDA and CDR2 SQIVND (reference sequence). The CDR3 is 15 amino acids. The CDR3 reads CASTRGTQNTGELFF. CDR3 bases: TGTGCCAGTACTCGAGGGACTCAGAACACCGGGGAGCTGTTTTTT.

This clone turned up a few times. The genes are TRBV7-9 and TRBJ1-1; D is undetermined. The CDR3 is 13 amino acids. The V end was cut by 6 bases, the J end by 5 bases, with 13 bases between. CDR1 and CDR2 from the germline V gene are SEHNR and FQNEAQ (reference sequence). This CDR3 reads CASRTTGETEAFF. In DNA form, the CDR3 reads TGTGCCAGCAGGACGACCGGTGAGACTGAAGCTTTCTTT.

The V and J genes are TRBV28 and TRBJ1-2; 9 bases map to TRBD1. J gave up 7 bases and V 6 bases, and 12 bases lay outside the gene matches. The germline V gene has CDR1 MDHEN and CDR2 SYDVKM. The CDR3 runs to 15 residues. CDR3 sequence: CASRPTGQGGSGYTF. CDR3 bases: TGTGCCAGCAGGCCAACGGGACAGGGTGGGTCTGGCTACACCTTC.

The V call is TRBV19, the J call TRBJ1-2, with D tentatively TRBD1 (5 bases). Looked up from germline, CDR1 is LNHDA and CDR2 is SQIVND (reference sequence). The CDR3 runs 14 residues. The V and J ends lost 5 bases and 4 bases respectively, with 14 bases between them. The CDR3 sequence: CASSPRQSLYGYTF. In DNA form, the CDR3 reads TGTGCCAGTAGTCCCAGACAGTCTCTCTATGGCTACACCTTC.

The rearrangement uses TRBV5-6 and TRBJ2-1; D is unclear. Trimming cost V 4 bases and J 4 bases, with 15 bases left between them. This CDR3 has 15 residues. Germline V gene lookup returns CDR1 SGHDT and CDR2 YYEEEE. The CDR3 here is CASSIDPLVYNEQFF. The CDR3 nucleotides are TGTGCCAGCAGCATCGACCCTTTAGTTTACAATGAGCAGTTCTTC.

This sequence joins TRBV28 and TRBJ1-4; TRBD1 matches 7 bases. J lost 7 bases, V lost 5 bases, and 10 bases had no gene match. Germline lookup yields CDR1 MDHEN and CDR2 SYDVKM. The CDR3 spans 15 residues. CDR3 sequence (DNA): TGTGCCAGCAGTAGGGACAGAGCCTGGGGTGAAAAACTGTTTTTT. Translated: CASSRDRAWGEKLFF.

There are many counts of this clone. The gene calls are TRBV19 and TRBJ2-6; the D is unclear. Germline CDR1 is LNHDA and CDR2 is SQIVND (reference sequence). The CDR3 contains 15 residues. V was trimmed by 5 bases and J by 3 bases, leaving 11 bases between them. In nucleotides, the CDR3 is TGTGCCAGTAGTCCCCGGGTCCTTGGGGCCAACGTCCTGACTTTC. Its protein product is CASSPRVLGANVLTF.

Worth noting for this clone: Other DNA sequences in this specimen translate into the identical CDR3. The CDR3 region is CASSSGGTGANVLTF. CDR3 in DNA: TGTGCCAGCAGCTCGGGGGGGACTGGGGCCAACGTCCTGACTTTC. The chain links TRBV28 to TRBJ2-6; 8 positions match TRBD2. The CDR3 extends over 15 amino acids. The germline gives CDR1 MDHEN, CDR2 SYDVKM. The V segment lost 6 bases and the J segment 2 bases; nucleotides outside the gene matches: 3.

This clone showed up just once. This sequence joins TRBV4-1 and TRBJ2-2; tentative D call: TRBD1 (6 bases). Between the trimmed V and J ends, which lost 4 bases and 0 bases, there was a span of 12 bases. CDR1 is MGHRA and CDR2 is YSYEKL in the germline V gene. The CDR3 totals 16 residues. The chain's CDR3 is CASSPQGHSNTGELFF. CDR3 bases: TGCGCCAGCAGCCCACAGGGCCACTCGAACACCGGGGAGCTGTTTTTT.

The chain employs TRBV5-1 and TRBJ2-7; D gene uncertain. The V and J ends lost 0 bases and 0 bases respectively, with 7 bases between them. Germline V gene lookup returns CDR1 SGHRS and CDR2 YFSETQ. CDR3 size: 14 residues. The CDR3 region is CASSLDHSSYEQYF. The CDR3 bases are TGCGCCAGCAGCTTGGATCACAGCTCCTACGAGCAGTACTTC.

V usage is TRBV9 and J usage is TRBJ1-1; tentative D call: TRBD1 (5 bases). Trimming shortened V by 4 bases and J by 3 bases, and 19 bases separated the two germline ends. The CDR3 has 16 amino acids. Germline CDR1 SGDLS, CDR2 YYNGEE. In DNA, the CDR3 is TGTGCCAGCAGCTCAAAGGCGAGGGGTTTGGACACTGAAGCTTTCTTT. Amino acids: CASSSKARGLDTEAFF.

This clone turned up a few times. V and J are TRBV5-5 and TRBJ1-5; D is unclear. The CDR3 sequence is 13 residues long. Trimming removed 0 bases from V and 8 bases from J, with 9 bases in between. CDR1 SGHKS and CDR2 YYEKEE come from the germline V gene (reference sequence). CDR3 amino acids: CASSLAVFEPQHF. CDR3 coding DNA: TGTGCCAGCAGCTTGGCTGTTTTTGAGCCCCAGCATTTT.

The rearrangement joins TRBV5-1 to TRBJ2-2; 13 bases match TRBD2. Germline-derived CDR1 and CDR2 are SGHRS and YFSETQ. V lost 3 bases and J lost 7; bases outside the gene matches: 12. The CDR3 contains 18 residues. This CDR3 reads CASSSYLGLAGANGELFF. DNA of the CDR3: TGCGCCAGCAGCTCCTACCTCGGACTAGCGGGAGCGAACGGGGAGCTGTTTTTT. Full variable domain (rest looked up from reference TRBV5-1 and TRBJ2-2): KAGVTQTPRYLIKTRGQQVTLSCSPISGHRSVSWYQQTPGQGLQFLFEYFSETQRNKGNFPGRFSGRQFSNSRSEMNVSTLELGDSALYLCASSSYLGLAGANGELFFGEGSRLTVL.

This clone has just one count. The chain recombines TRBV27 with TRBJ2-1; 13 bases map to TRBD2. V shed 1 base and J 4 bases; nucleotides not matched to a gene: 4. Germline CDR1 MNHEY, CDR2 SMNVEV (reference sequence). This CDR3 contains 17 residues. CDR3 nucleotides: TGTGCCAGCAGTTTATGGGCGACTAGCGGGAGGTACAATGAGCAGTTCTTC. Translated, it gives CASSLWATSGRYNEQFF.